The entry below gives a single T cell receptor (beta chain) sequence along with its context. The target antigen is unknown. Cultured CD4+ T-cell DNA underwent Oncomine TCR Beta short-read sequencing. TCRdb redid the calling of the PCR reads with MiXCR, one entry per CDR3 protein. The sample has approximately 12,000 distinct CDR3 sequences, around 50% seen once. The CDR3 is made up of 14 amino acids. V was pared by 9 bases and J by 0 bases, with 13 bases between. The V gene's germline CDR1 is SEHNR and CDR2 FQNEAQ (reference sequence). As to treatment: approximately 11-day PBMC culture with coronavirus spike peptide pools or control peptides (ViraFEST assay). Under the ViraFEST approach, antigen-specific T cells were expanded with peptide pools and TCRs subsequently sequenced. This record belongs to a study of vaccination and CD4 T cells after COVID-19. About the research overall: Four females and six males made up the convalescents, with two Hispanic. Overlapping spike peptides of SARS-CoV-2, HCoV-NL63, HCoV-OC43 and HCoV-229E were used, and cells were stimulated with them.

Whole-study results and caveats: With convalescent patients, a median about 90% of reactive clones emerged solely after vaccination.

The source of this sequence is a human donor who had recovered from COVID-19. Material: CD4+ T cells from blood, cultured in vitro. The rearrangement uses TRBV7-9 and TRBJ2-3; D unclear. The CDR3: CASATSLSTDTQYF. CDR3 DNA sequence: TGTGCCAGTGCCACAAGCCTAAGCACAGATACGCAGTATTTT.